Described below is a single T cell receptor (beta chain) sequence and its context. The record originates from a study of T cell responses to AZD1222 COVID-19 vaccine. Profiling relied on immunoSEQ multiplex PCR, and the TCRdb table lists in-frame clones only, not all of them. The data contain some 80,000 clones, approximately 90% of them singletons. The germline V gene encodes CDR1 GTSNPN and CDR2 SVGIG (reference sequence). CDR3 length equals 14 residues. The V segment lost 4 bases and the J segment 3 bases; nucleotides outside the gene matches: 6. The J gene is TRBJ2-7, the V gene TRBV30; 10 bases map to TRBD2. The sequencing here drew on peripheral blood, taken on day 0 of AZD1222 vaccination. The TCR was taken from an adult in good health. Here the CDR3 reads CAWNRLAGRYEQYF. In DNA form, the CDR3 reads TGTGCCTGGAACCGACTAGCGGGCCGCTACGAGCAGTACTTC.